This T cell receptor (beta chain) derives from a study of T cells in localized non-small cell lung cancer. Whole-study findings and limits: Longer overall survival was associated with a higher density of T cells in the blood. Uninvolved adjacent lung, not tumor, had the highest T cell clonality. It remains possible that heterogeneity exists, since only one tumor region was sequenced. Among the top 100 tumor clones, a median 57 appeared in adjacent lung.

The CDR3 is 15 amino acids. CDR1 and CDR2 from the germline V gene are MNHEY and SMNVEV (reference sequence). V shed 5 bases, J shed 4 bases, and the junction held 8 bases outside the gene matches. A single count supports this clone. Its specificity is not known. Assay: immunoSEQ multiplex PCR; the TCRdb copy retains only in-frame clones and omits some. The data contain 130,000 or so clones, around 89% of them singletons. This rearrangement joins TRBV27 to TRBJ1-2; 9 nucleotides line up with TRBD1. The sequencing used peripheral blood, collected before any cancer treatment. The source is a female donor over 55 with stage I lung adenocarcinoma. CDR3 sequence reads: CASSPLDRGAYGYTF. DNA of the CDR3: TGTGCCAGCAGTCCCTTGGACAGGGGAGCCTATGGCTACACCTTC.